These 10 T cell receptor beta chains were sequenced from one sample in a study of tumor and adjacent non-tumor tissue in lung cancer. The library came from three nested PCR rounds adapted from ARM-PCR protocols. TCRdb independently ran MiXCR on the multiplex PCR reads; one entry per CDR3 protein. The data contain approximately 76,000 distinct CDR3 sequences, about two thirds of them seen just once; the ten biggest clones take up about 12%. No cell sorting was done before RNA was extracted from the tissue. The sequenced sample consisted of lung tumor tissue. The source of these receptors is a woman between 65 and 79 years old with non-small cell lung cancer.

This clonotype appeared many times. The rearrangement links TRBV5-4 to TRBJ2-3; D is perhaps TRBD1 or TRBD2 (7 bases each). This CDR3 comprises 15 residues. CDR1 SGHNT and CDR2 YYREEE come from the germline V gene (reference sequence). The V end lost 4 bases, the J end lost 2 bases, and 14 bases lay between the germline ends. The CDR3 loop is CASSQGGRATDTQYF. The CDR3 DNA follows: TGTGCCAGCAGCCAGGGGGGGAGGGCCACAGATACGCAGTATTTT.

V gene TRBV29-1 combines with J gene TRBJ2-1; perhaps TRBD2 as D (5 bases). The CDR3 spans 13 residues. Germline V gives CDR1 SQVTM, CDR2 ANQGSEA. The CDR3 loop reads CIGETWSWSEQFF. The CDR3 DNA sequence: TGCATCGGGGAGACATGGTCGTGGAGTGAGCAGTTCTTC.

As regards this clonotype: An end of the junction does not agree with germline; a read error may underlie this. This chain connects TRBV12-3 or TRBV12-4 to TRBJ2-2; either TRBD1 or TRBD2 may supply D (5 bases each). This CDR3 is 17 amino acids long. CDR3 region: CASSRTGVARDTWDLFF. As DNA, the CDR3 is TGTGCCAGCAGTCGAACCGGAGTAGCTAGAGACACCTGGGACCTGTTTTTT.

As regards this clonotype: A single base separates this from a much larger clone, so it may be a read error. CDR3 nucleotides: TGCGCCAGCAGCCAAGATAAAGCGTCCTTGCGGTACGAGCAGTACTTC. It is translated as CASSQDKASLRYEQYF. The chain employs TRBV4-1 and TRBJ2-7; no definite D call. The germline CDR1 and CDR2 sequences are MGHRA and YSYEKL. The CDR3 sequence is 16 residues long. Deletions cut 0 bases from V and 4 bases from J, with 16 bases between.

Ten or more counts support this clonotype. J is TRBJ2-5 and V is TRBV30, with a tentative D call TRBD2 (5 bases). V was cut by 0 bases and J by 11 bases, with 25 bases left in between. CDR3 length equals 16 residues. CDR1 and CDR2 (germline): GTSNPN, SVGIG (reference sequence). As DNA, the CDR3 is TGTGCCTGGAGTGTCGGTGTATCGACCCGGGGATTTTCTCAGTACTTC. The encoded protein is CAWSVGVSTRGFSQYF.

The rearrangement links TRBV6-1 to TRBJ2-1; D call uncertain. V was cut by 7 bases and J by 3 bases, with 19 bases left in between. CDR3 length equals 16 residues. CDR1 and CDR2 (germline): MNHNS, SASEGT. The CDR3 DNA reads TGTGCCAGCATTATACGGCCCTTCCAACTCTACAATGAGCAGTTCTTC. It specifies CASIIRPFQLYNEQFF.

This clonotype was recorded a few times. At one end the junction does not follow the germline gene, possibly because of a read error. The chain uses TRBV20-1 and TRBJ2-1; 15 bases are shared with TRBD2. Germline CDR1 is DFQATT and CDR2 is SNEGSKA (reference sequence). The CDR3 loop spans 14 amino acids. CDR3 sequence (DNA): TGCAGTGCTGGACTAGCGGGAGGGTGGAATGATCAGTTCTTC. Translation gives CSAGLAGGWNDQFF.

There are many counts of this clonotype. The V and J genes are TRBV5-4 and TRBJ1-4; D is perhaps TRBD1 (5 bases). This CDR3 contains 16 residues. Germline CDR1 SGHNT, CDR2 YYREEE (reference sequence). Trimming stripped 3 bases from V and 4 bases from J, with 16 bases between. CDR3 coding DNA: TGTGCCAGCAGCTCTTATCCCAGGGCCTTTAATGAAAAACTGTTTTTT. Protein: CASSSYPRAFNEKLFF.

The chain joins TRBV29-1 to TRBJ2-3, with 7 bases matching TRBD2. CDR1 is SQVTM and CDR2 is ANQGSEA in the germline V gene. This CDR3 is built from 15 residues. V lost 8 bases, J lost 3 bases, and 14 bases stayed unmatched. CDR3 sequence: CSLRRGEGATDTQYF. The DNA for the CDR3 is TGCAGCCTTCGAAGAGGGGAGGGAGCTACAGATACGCAGTATTTT.

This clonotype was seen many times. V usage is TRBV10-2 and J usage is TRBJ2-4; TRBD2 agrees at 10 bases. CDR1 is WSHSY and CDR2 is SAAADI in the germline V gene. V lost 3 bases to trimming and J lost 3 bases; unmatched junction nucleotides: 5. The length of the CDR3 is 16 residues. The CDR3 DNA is TGCGCCAGCAGTGATGAACTAGCGGGGCACAAAAACATTCAGTACTTC. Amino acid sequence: CASSDELAGHKNIQYF.